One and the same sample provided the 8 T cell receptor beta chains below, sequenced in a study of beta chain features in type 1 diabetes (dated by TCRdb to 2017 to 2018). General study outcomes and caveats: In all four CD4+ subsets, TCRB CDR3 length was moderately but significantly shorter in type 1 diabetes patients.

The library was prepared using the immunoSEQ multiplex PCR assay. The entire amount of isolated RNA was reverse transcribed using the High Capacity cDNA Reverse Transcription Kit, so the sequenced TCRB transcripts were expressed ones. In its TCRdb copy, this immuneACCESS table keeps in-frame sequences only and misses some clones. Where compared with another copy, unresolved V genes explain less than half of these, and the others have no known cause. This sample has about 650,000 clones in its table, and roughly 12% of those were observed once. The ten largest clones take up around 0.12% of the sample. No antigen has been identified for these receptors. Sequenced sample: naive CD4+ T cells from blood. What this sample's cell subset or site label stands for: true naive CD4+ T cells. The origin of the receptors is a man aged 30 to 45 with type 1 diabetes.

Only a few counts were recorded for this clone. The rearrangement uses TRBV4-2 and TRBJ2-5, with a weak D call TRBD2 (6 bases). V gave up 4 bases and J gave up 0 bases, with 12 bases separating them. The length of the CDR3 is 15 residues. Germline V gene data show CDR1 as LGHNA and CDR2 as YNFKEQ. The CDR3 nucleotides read TGTGCCAGCAGCCCAACGCAGCGGGACCAAGAGACCCAGTACTTC. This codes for CASSPTQRDQETQYF.

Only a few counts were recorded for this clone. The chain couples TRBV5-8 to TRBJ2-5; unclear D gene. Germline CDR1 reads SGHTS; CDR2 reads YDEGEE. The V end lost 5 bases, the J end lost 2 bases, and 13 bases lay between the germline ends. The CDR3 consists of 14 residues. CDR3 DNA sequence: TGTGCCAGCAGTCCTCGTGACATACAAGAGACCCAGTACTTC. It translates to CASSPRDIQETQYF. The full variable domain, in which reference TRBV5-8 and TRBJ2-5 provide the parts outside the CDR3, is EAGVTQSPTHLIKTRGQQATLRCSPISGHTSVYWYQQALGLGLQFLLWYDEGEERNRGNFPPRFSGRQFPNYSSELNVNALELEDSALYLCASSPRDIQETQYFGPGTRLLVL.

As DNA, the CDR3 is TGTGCCAGCAGCGTAGGTCAACGAAGTTCGCTTTATGGCTACACCTTC. Protein product: CASSVGQRSSLYGYTF. The chain recombines TRBV9 with TRBJ1-2; D is uncertain. Germline loops: CDR1 SGDLS, CDR2 YYNGEE. The CDR3 is 16 amino acids. V shed 0 bases and J shed 5 bases, with 17 bases lying between them.

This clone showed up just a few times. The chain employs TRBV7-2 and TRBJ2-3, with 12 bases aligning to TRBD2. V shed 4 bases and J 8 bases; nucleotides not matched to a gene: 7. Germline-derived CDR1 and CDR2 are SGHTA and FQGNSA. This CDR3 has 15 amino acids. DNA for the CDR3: TGTGCCAGCAGCTCCGGGACTAGCGGGTTTGGTACGCAGTATTTT. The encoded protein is CASSSGTSGFGTQYF.

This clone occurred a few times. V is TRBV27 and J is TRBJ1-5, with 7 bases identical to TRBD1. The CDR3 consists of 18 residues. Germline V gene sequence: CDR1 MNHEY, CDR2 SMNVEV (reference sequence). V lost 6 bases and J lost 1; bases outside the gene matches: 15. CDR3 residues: CASRKGQGDVGSNQPQHF. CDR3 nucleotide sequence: TGTGCCAGCAGAAAGGGGCAGGGGGATGTCGGAAGCAATCAGCCCCAGCATTTT.

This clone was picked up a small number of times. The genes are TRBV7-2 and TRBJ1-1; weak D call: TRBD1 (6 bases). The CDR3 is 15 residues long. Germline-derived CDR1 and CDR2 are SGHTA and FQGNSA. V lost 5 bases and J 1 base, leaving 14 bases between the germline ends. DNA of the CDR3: TGTGCCAGCAGCCCAAGGACAGTCGCGAACACTGAAGCTTTCTTT. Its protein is CASSPRTVANTEAFF.

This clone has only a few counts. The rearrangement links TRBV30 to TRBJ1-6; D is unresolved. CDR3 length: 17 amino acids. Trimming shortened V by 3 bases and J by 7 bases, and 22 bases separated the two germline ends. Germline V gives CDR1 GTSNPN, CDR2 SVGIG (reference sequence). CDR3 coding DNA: TGTGCCTGGAGCCAAAAACCGACGCCAGTCAGAAATTCACCCCTCCACTTT. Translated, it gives CAWSQKPTPVRNSPLHF.

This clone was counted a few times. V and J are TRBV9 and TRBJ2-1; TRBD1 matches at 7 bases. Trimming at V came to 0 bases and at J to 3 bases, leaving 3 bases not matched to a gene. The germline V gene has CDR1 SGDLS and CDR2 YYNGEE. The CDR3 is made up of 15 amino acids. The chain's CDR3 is CASSVAGTDYNEQFF. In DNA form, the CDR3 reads TGTGCCAGCAGCGTAGCCGGGACAGACTACAATGAGCAGTTCTTC.